Shown below are 9 T cell receptor beta chains from a single sample sequenced in a study of T cell changes during pregnancy in multiple sclerosis. TCRdb keeps only in-frame clones here, not all; method: immunoSEQ multiplex PCR. The table includes roughly 50,000 clones, 85% to 95% detected once. The sequences come from CD4+ T cells from peripheral blood mononuclear cells, collected in the third trimester of pregnancy. The source is a female donor with multiple sclerosis, enrolled in a pregnancy study.

This clone appeared a single time. One junction end disagrees with the germline gene, perhaps due to a read error. This chain uses TRBV6-4 with TRBJ2-5; 7 bases line up with TRBD1. The CDR3 has 15 amino acids. The V gene's germline CDR1 is MRHNA and CDR2 SNTAGT. Here the CDR3 reads CASSANRGPQATQYF. The DNA for the CDR3 is TGTGCCAGCAGTGCCAACAGGGGTCCCCAAGCGACCCAGTACTTC.

The chain is built from TRBV4-1 and TRBJ2-7, with TRBD1 identical over 7 bases. The CDR3 consists of 16 residues. Unmatched junction bases numbered 10, after V lost 5 bases and J lost 0 bases. Germline V CDR1 and CDR2: MGHRA, YSYEKL. This CDR3 reads CASSKVPGQSSYEQYF. The CDR3 nucleotides are TGCGCCAGCAGCAAAGTACCGGGACAGAGCTCCTACGAGCAGTACTTC.

The rearrangement joins TRBV9 to TRBJ2-2, with 9 positions matching TRBD1. J was trimmed by 4 bases and V by 4 bases; bases with no gene match: 8. CDR3 length equals 16 residues. CDR1 is SGDLS and CDR2 is YYNGEE in the germline V gene. This CDR3 reads CASSKPGTGTTGELFF. The CDR3 region has the DNA TGTGCCAGCAGCAAACCCGGGACAGGGACCACCGGGGAGCTGTTTTTT.

The J gene is TRBJ1-2, the V gene TRBV30; 8 nucleotides line up with TRBD1. J was trimmed by 0 bases and V by 7 bases; bases with no gene match: 1. Germline V gives CDR1 GTSNPN, CDR2 SVGIG (reference sequence). The CDR3 runs to 12 residues. CDR3 DNA sequence: TGTGCCTTGGACAGGGCTAACTATGGCTACACCTTC. Protein product: CALDRANYGYTF.

This chain uses TRBV7-2 with TRBJ1-1; TRBD1 matches at 8 bases. V trimming: 1 base; J trimming: 5 bases; junction bases outside the gene matches: 3. The CDR3 covers 14 residues. CDR1 is SGHTA and CDR2 is FQGNSA in the germline V gene. CDR3 coding DNA: TGTGCCAGCAGCTTAGTCAGGGGGCGAACTGAAGCTTTCTTT. It specifies CASSLVRGRTEAFF. Full variable domain (remainder filled in from reference TRBV7-2 and TRBJ1-1): GAGVSQSPSNKVTEKGKDVELRCDPISGHTALYWYRQSLGQGLEFLIYFQGNSAPDKSGLPSDRFSAERTGGSVSTLTIQRTQQEDSAVYLCASSLVRGRTEAFFGQGTRLTVV.

The rearrangement links TRBV7-9 to TRBJ1-1, with a weak D call TRBD1 (5 bases). CDR3 size: 14 residues. The V end lost 5 bases, the J end lost 2 bases, and 12 bases lay between the germline ends. In germline, CDR1 is SEHNR, CDR2 FQNEAQ (reference sequence). The CDR3 loop reads CASSPRTRNTEAFF. In nucleotides, the CDR3 is TGTGCCAGCAGCCCACGGACACGAAACACTGAAGCTTTCTTT.

This chain joins TRBV7-9 and TRBJ2-7; unclear D gene. With 5 bases removed from V and 0 bases from J, the gap between germline ends came to 14 bases. The germline V gene encodes CDR1 SEHNR and CDR2 FQNEAQ (reference sequence). The CDR3 runs 15 residues. The CDR3, as DNA: TGTGCCAGCAGCCCCTGGCTAGGAAGCTCCTACGAGCAGTACTTC. It codes for CASSPWLGSSYEQYF.

DNA of the CDR3: TGTGCCAGCAGCTTATGGGGGGTCAACACTGAAGCTTTCTTT. This gives the protein CASSLWGVNTEAFF. The V gene is TRBV7-9, the J gene TRBJ1-1; possibly TRBD1 for D (5 bases). Per the germline V gene, CDR1 is SEHNR and CDR2 is FQNEAQ (reference sequence). The CDR3 extends over 14 amino acids. Trimming removed 2 bases at V and 2 bases at J, with 9 bases between. Looking up the rest from reference TRBV7-9 and TRBJ1-1 gives the full variable domain: DTGVSQNPRHKITKRGQNVTFRCDPISEHNRLYWYRQTLGQGPEFLTYFQNEAQLEKSRLLSDRFSAERPKGSFSTLEIQRTEQGDSAMYLCASSLWGVNTEAFFGQGTRLTVV.

J is TRBJ1-5 and V is TRBV28; 8 bases align to TRBD1. The J segment lost 6 bases and the V segment lost 1 base, leaving 5 bases of the junction unmatched. The CDR3 spans 15 residues. Germline V gene sequence: CDR1 MDHEN, CDR2 SYDVKM. CDR3 nucleotides: TGTGCCAGCAGTTTATCAGGGGGCGCGGGTCAGCCCCAGCATTTT. The encoded protein is CASSLSGGAGQPQHF.